This T cell receptor beta chain derives from a study of human T cells and chemical hapten exposure. Turning to the study itself: Sensitization used 2% DPC on around 2 cm by around 2 cm upper inner arm skin. DPC (0.01%) was patch tested on the upper back and read at 6 days. General study results and limits: TCRs exceeding 1 in 1000 frequency stayed unchanged with DPC sensitization.

Separate cDNA molecules received unique molecular identifiers, which the library attached to them. MiXCR, run by TCRdb on the reads, gives a single entry per CDR3 protein. Here the sample spans 5,000 to 6,000 distinct CDR3 sequences, approximately 60% being singletons. V was pared by 5 bases and J by 3 bases, with 8 bases of the junction left unmatched. Germline lookup yields CDR1 MNHNS and CDR2 SASEGT. There are 16 residues in the CDR3. Notes on this clonotype: Its specificity is not known.

The treatment: therapeutic diphenylcyclopropenone sensitization with weekly scalp DPC. Sample donors consisted of patients with alopecia, aged 18 to 70 years, who were suitable for DPC. Sequencing used whole blood, obtained before DPC sensitization or 2, 6, or about 24 weeks after (not recorded which). This clonotype originated in an adult with alopecia areata. Some clones in this sample may be carry-over from other donors' samples. This table probably holds off-target reads from a library built for another chain. This sequence joins TRBV6-1 and TRBJ2-3, with 10 bases lining up with TRBD2. In DNA, the CDR3 is TGTGCCAGCAGTCCCTCCGGGACTAGCGTGACAGATACGCAGTATTTT. As protein: CASSPSGTSVTDTQYF.